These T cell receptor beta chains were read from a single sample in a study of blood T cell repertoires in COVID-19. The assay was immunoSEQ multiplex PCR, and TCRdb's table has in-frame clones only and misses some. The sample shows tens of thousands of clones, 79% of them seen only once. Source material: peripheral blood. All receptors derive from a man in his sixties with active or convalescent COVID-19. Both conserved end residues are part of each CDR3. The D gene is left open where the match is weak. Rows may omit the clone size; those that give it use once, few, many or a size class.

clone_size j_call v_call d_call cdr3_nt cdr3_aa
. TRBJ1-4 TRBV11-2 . TGTGCCAGCGGCGGGCCTTCGGGGCTGTTTTTT CASGGPSGLFF
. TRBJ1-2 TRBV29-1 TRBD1 TGCAGCGTTGAGGGACAGGGACCTTTTTTAGACTATGGCTACACCTTC CSVEGQGPFLDYGYTF
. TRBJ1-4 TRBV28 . TGTGCCAGCAGCCGGCGGGAAAAACTGTTTTTT CASSRREKLFF
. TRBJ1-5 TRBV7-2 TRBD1 TGTGCCAGCAGCTTAGTAGGGACAGGGAGTAGCAATCAGCCCCAGCATTTT CASSLVGTGSSNQPQHF
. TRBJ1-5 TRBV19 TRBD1 TGTGCCAGTAGTATTTGGCAGGGGGATTGGTATCAGCCCCAGCATTTT CASSIWQGDWYQPQHF
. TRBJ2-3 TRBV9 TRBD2 TGTGCCAGCAGCGCTGGGACTAGCGCACCAGATACGCAGTATTTT CASSAGTSAPDTQYF
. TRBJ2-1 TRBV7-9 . TGTGCCAGCAGCTTAGACGGGTCCATGGTCTACAATGAGCAGTTCTTC CASSLDGSMVYNEQFF
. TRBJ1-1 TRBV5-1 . TGCGCCAGCAGCACGGGGATGAACACTGAAGCTTTCTTT CASSTGMNTEAFF
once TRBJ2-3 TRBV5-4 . TGTGCCAGCAGCTTTGGTACAGGGACGGTAGATACGCAGTATTTT CASSFGTGTVDTQYF
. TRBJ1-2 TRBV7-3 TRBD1 TGTGCCAGCAGCTTAAAGGGACAGGGCGGCTACACCTTC CASSLKGQGGYTF
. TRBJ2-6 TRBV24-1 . TGTGCCACCAGTGATCTGGAGAGCTCTGGGGCCAACGTCCTGACTTTC CATSDLESSGANVLTF
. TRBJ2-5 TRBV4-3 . TGCGCCAGCAGCCAAGCTGGACAGCAAGAGACCCAGTACTTC CASSQAGQQETQYF
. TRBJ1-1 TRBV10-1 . TGCGCCAGCAGTGATGGGCCCCCGAACACTGAAGCTTTCTTT CASSDGPPNTEAFF
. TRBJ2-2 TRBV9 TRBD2 TGTGCCAGCAGCGCCGCTAGCGGGGGATATTCGGGGGAGCTGTTTTTT CASSAASGGYSGELFF
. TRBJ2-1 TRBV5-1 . TGCGCCAGCAGCCCATCGGTGCCGAGCTACAATGAGCAGTTCTTC CASSPSVPSYNEQFF
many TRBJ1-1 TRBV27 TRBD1 TGTGCCAGCAATTCCGGGACAGTTGATGGGGGAGCTTTCTTT CASNSGTVDGGAFF
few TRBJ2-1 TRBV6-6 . TGTGCCAGCAGTCAGAGAGACAATGAGCAGTTCTTC CASSQRDNEQFF
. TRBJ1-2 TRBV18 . TGTGCCAGCTCACCAGAGGGGGCTAACTATGGCTACACCTTC CASSPEGANYGYTF
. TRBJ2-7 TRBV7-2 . TGTGCCAGCAGCTCGATTCCAGAAAGCGAGCAGTACTTC CASSSIPESEQYF
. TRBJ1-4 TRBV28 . TGTGCCAGCAGCAGCCTGGAGGGTATGAATGAAAAACTGTTTTTT CASSSLEGMNEKLFF
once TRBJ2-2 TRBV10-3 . TGTGCCATCAGTGGTCAAGGAGCCGGGGAGCTGTTTTTT CAISGQGAGELFF
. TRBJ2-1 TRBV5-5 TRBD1 TGTGCCAGCAGCTTGGGGCAGGGGGCTTACAATGAGCAGTTCTTC CASSLGQGAYNEQFF
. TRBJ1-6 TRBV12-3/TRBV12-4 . TGTGCCAGCAGGACAGATTATAATTCACCCCTCCACTTT CASRTDYNSPLHF
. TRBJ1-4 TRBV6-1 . TGTGCCAGCAGTGTCCTGGGGGGGCAAGCAACTAATGAAAAACTGTTTTTT CASSVLGGQATNEKLFF
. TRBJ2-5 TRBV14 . TGTGCCAGCAGCCAATGGGACAAGAATTTGGAGACCCAGTACTTC CASSQWDKNLETQYF
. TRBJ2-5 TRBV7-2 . TGTGCCAGCAGCTTAGAGATTGGCGGTACGCAAGAGACCCAGTACTTC CASSLEIGGTQETQYF
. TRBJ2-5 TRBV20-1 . TGCAGCTCCCGTCGGGGTGGGACCCAGTACTTC CSSRRGGTQYF
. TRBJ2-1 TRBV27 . TGTGCCAGCAGCCCCGGGGGACGCTACAATGAGCAGTTCTTC CASSPGGRYNEQFF
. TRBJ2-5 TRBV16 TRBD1 TGTGCCAGCACCAATGACAGGGGTGAGACCCAGTACTTC CASTNDRGETQYF
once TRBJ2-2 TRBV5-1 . TGCGCCAGCAGCTTGGTTGGGCTTAAAACCGGGGAGCTGTTTTTT CASSLVGLKTGELFF
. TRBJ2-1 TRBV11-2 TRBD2 TGTGCCAGCAGCTTTTTACTAGCGGGCGCCAATGAGCAGTTCTTC CASSFLLAGANEQFF
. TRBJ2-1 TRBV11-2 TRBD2 TGTGCCAGCAGGCTATTAGCGGGGGGCAATGAGCAGTTCTTC CASRLLAGGNEQFF
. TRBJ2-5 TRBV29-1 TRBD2 TGCAGCGCCCCGGGAGGGTCAGACCAAGAGACCCAGTACTTC CSAPGGSDQETQYF
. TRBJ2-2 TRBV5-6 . TGTGCCAGCAGCTTGGTGCGGTCCACCGGGGAGCTGTTTTTT CASSLVRSTGELFF
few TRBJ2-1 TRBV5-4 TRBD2 TGTGCCAGCAGCCATAGCGGGGGGCAGTACAATGAGCAGTTCTTC CASSHSGGQYNEQFF
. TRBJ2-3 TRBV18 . TGTGCCAGCTCACCCTCTGACAATCGGTATTTGACGCAGTATTTT CASSPSDNRYLTQYF
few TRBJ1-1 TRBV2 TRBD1 TGTGCCAGCAAGGGACAGCTCCTCTACACTGAAGCTTTCTTT CASKGQLLYTEAFF
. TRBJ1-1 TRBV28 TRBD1 TGTGCCAGCATCTCCGGGACAGGGAACACTGAAGCTTTCTTT CASISGTGNTEAFF
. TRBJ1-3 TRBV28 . TGTGCCAGCATCCGGGGGGGAACGACAGGATCTGGAAACACCATATATTTT CASIRGGTTGSGNTIYF
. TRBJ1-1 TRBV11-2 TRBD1 TGTGCCAGCAGCCCCCTAGCCCCAGGGGGAGGCACTGAAGCTTTCTTT CASSPLAPGGGTEAFF
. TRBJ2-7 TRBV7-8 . TGTGCCAGCAGCTTAAATCGCAGGGCCTACGAGCAGTACTTC CASSLNRRAYEQYF
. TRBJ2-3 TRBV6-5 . TGTGCCAGCACCGGGACACAAAACACAGATACGCAGTATTTT CASTGTQNTDTQYF
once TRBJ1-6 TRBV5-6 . TGTGCCAGCAGCCGTGACAGGAATAATTCACCCCTCCACTTT CASSRDRNNSPLHF
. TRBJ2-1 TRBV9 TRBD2 TGTGCCAGCAGCGCGAGCGGGGCCCCTTACAATGAGCAGTTCTTC CASSASGAPYNEQFF
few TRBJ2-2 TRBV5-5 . TGTGCCAGCAGCTTTACGGCCCAGAGGACCGGGGAGCTGTTTTTT CASSFTAQRTGELFF
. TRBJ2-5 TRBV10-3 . TGTGCCATCAGCGACTCCAGATCGGAGGGGGAGACCCAGTACTTC CAISDSRSEGETQYF
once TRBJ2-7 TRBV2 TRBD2 TGTGCCAGCAGCGTAGGACTAGCTCCTAACTACGAGCAGTACTTC CASSVGLAPNYEQYF
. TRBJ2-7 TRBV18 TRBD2 TGTGCCAGCTCACCACCGAGCGGGGGAACCTACGAGCAGTACTTC CASSPPSGGTYEQYF